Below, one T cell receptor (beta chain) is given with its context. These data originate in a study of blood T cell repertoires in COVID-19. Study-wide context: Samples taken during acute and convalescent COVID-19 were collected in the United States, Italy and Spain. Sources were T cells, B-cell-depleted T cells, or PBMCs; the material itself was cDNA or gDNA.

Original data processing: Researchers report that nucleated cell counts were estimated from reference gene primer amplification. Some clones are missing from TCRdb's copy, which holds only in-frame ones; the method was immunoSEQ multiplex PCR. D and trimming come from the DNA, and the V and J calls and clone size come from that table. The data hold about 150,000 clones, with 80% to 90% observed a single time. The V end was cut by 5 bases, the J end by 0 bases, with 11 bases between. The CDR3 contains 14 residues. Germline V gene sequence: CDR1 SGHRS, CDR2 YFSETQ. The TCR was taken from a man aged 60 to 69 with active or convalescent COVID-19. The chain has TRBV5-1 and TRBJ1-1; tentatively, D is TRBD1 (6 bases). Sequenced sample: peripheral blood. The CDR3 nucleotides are TGCGCCAGCAGTTTTACAGGGATGAACACTGAAGCTTTCTTT. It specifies CASSFTGMNTEAFF.